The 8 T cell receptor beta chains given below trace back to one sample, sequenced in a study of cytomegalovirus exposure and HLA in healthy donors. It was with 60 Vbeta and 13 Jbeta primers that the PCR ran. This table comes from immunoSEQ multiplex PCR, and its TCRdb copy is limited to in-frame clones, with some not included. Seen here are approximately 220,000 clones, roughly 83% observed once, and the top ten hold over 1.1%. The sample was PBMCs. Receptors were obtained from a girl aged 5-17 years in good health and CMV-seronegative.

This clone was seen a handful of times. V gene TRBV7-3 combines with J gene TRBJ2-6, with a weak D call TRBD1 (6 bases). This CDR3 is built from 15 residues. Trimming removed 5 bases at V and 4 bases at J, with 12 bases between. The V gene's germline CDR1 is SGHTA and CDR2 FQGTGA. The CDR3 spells CASSPRQAGANVLTF. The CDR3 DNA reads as TGTGCCAGCAGCCCAAGACAGGCCGGGGCCAACGTCCTGACTTTC.

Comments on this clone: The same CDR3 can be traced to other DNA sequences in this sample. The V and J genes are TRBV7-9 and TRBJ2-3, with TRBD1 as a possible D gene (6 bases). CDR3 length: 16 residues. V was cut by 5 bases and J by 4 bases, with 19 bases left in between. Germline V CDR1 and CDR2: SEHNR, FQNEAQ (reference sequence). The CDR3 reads CASSPRGSGGSDTQYF. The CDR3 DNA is TGTGCCAGCAGCCCCAGGGGCTCAGGAGGCTCAGATACGCAGTATTTT.

The CDR3 here is CASSPPTRADTQYF. The DNA of the CDR3 is TGTGCCAGCTCACCACCGACGCGGGCAGATACGCAGTATTTT. The V call is TRBV18, the J call TRBJ2-3; D may be TRBD2 (5 bases). Trimming cost V 0 bases and J 4 bases, with 8 bases left between them. The CDR3 is made up of 14 amino acids. Germline-derived CDR1 and CDR2 are KGHSH and LQKENI.

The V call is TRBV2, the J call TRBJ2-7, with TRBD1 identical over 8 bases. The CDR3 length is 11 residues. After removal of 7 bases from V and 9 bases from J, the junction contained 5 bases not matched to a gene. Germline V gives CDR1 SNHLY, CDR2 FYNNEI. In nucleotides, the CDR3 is TGTGCCAGCAATAGACAGGGGTCGCAGTACTTC. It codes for CASNRQGSQYF.

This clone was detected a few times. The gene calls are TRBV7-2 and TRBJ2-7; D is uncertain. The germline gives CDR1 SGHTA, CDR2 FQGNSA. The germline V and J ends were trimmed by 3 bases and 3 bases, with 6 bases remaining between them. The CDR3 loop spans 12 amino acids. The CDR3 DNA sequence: TGTGCCAGCAGCTTTGGCCTCTACGAGCAGTACTTC. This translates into CASSFGLYEQYF.

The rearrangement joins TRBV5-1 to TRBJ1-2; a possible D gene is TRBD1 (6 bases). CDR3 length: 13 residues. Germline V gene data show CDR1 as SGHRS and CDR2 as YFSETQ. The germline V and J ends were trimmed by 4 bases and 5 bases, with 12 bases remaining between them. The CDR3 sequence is CASSPGQTYGYTF. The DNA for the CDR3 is TGCGCCAGCAGCCCTGGACAGACATATGGCTACACCTTC.

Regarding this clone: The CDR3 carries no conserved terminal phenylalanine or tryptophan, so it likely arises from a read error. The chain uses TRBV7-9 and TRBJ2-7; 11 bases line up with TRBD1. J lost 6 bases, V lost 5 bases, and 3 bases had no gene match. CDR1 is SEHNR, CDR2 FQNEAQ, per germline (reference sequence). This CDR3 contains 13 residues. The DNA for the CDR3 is TGTGCCAGCAGCCCCGGGACAGGGGGCGAGCAGTACCTC. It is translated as CASSPGTGGEQYL.

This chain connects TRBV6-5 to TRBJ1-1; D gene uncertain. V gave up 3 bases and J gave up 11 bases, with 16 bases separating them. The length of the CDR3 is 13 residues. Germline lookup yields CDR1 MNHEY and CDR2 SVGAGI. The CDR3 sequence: CASSYGEEARAFF. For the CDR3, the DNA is TGTGCCAGCAGTTATGGTGAAGAGGCCCGCGCTTTCTTT.